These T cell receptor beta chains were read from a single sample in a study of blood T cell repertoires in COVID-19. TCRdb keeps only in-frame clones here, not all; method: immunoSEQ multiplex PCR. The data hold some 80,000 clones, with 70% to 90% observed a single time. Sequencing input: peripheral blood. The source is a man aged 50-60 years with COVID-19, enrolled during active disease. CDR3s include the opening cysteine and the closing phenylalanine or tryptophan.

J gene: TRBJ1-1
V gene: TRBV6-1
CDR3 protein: CASSDWGLTEAFF

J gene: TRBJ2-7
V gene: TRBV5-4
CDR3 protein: CASTQTGTGVVYF

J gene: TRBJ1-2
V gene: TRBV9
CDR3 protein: CASSVSVSNYGYTF

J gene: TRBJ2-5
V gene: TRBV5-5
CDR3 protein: CASSLVRGGTQYF

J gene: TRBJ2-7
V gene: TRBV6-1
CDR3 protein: CASSESLAAYEQYF

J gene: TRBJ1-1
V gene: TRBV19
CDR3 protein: CASSIVVGVEAFF

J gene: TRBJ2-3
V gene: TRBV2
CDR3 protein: CASTGAGLDTQYF

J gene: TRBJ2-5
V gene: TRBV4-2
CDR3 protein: CASSQDGDTQETQYF

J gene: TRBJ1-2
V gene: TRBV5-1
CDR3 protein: CASSPAPGDYGYTF

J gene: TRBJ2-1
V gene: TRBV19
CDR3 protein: CASSPWLGLGQGATDEQFF

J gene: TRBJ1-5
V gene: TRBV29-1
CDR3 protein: CSVTTGTHQPQHF

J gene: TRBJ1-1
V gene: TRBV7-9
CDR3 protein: CASSSLMQGGTEAFF

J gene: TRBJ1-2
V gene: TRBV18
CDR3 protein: CASSIDRGNYGYTF

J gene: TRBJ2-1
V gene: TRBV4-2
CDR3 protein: CASTRLAGTYNEQFF

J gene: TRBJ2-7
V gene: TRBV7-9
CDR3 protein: CASMGITGTYEQYF

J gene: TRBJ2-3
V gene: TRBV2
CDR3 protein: CASSFTGRTDTQYF